This TCR beta chain came from a study of blood T cell repertoires in COVID-19. Background on the study: Donors in the United States, Italy and Spain gave samples during acute or convalescent COVID-19. T cells, B-cell-depleted T cells, or PBMCs supplied cDNA or gDNA.

Per the original methods: Reference gene primer amplification gave estimated nucleated cell counts. The assay was immunoSEQ multiplex PCR, and TCRdb's table has in-frame clones only and misses some. Clonal size and the V and J genes are those of that table, whereas D and trimming came from the DNA. The profile shows 130,000 to 150,000 clones, approximately 89% of them singletons. V was pared by 0 bases and J by 0 bases, with 0 bases of the junction left unmatched. CDR3 length equals 15 residues. Germline CDR1 LNHNV, CDR2 YYDKDF (reference sequence). Sequenced: peripheral blood. This TCR was sampled from a human donor in a cohort sampled during active COVID-19. V and J are TRBV15 and TRBJ2-3; 7 bases align to TRBD1. CDR3 nucleotides: TGTGCCACCAGCAGAGAGGACAGGAGCACAGATACGCAGTATTTT. Amino acids: CATSREDRSTDTQYF.